The 11 T cell receptor beta chains listed next were all sequenced from one sample in a study of blood T cell repertoires in COVID-19. TCRdb keeps only in-frame clones here, not all; method: immunoSEQ multiplex PCR. The sample carries 210,000 or so clones, 80% to 90% recorded once. Sample: peripheral blood. All receptors derive from a woman at least 80 years old with active or convalescent COVID-19.

The chain couples TRBV5-8 to TRBJ1-5; D perhaps matches TRBD1 (6 bases). Germline CDR1 reads SGHTS; CDR2 reads YDEGEE. The CDR3 has 16 residues. V lost 0 bases to trimming and J lost 0 bases, with 10 bases between them. In DNA form, the CDR3 reads TGTGCCAGCAGCTTGGGGGCAGGGGATAGCAATCAGCCCCAGCATTTT. Translating gives CASSLGAGDSNQPQHF.

The V and J genes are TRBV30 and TRBJ1-2; D uncertain. V was pared by 5 bases and J by 8 bases, with 9 bases between. The CDR3 is 10 amino acids. Germline CDR1 GTSNPN, CDR2 SVGIG (reference sequence). CDR3: CAWAKSGYTF. The CDR3 coding sequence is TGTGCCTGGGCGAAGAGCGGCTACACCTTC.

This rearrangement joins TRBV9 to TRBJ2-1, with 8 positions matching TRBD2. CDR1 and CDR2 (germline): SGDLS, YYNGEE. J was trimmed by 0 bases and V by 0 bases; bases with no gene match: 5. The length of the CDR3 is 17 residues. The CDR3 DNA is TGTGCCAGCAGCGTAGCTACGGGGGGGAGCTCCTACAATGAGCAGTTCTTC. Protein product: CASSVATGGSSYNEQFF.

The rearrangement joins TRBV2 to TRBJ2-6, with no clear D. Germline V CDR1 and CDR2: SNHLY, FYNNEI. Trimming pared 4 bases from V and 0 bases from J, leaving 4 bases between. The CDR3 extends over 14 amino acids. This CDR3 is CASSVASGANVLTF. The CDR3 DNA sequence: TGTGCCAGCAGTGTGGCCTCTGGGGCCAACGTCCTGACTTTC.

The table lists this clone with a few counts. This chain connects TRBV7-2 to TRBJ2-7; 8 nucleotides align to TRBD1. Per the germline V gene, CDR1 is SGHTA and CDR2 is FQGNSA. V shed 1 base and J 3 bases; nucleotides not matched to a gene: 11. This CDR3 is built from 17 residues. The CDR3 protein is CASSLGVKAGGSYEQYF. The CDR3 DNA follows: TGTGCCAGCAGCTTAGGGGTCAAGGCAGGGGGCAGCTACGAGCAGTACTTC.

The J gene is TRBJ2-5, the V gene TRBV5-1; D is unclear. V was pared by 0 bases and J by 3 bases, with 6 bases between. This CDR3 contains 13 residues. Looked up from germline, CDR1 is SGHRS and CDR2 is YFSETQ. This chain's CDR3 is CASSLAREETQYF. The CDR3 bases are TGCGCCAGCAGCTTGGCCCGGGAAGAGACCCAGTACTTC.

The genes are TRBV10-3 and TRBJ1-2, with TRBD1 identical over 7 bases. V shed 4 bases and J 0 bases; nucleotides not matched to a gene: 2. The CDR3 loop spans 14 amino acids. CDR1 and CDR2 (germline): ENHRY, SYGVKD. CDR3 coding DNA: TGTGCCATCAGTGGACAGGGCTCTAACTATGGCTACACCTTC. Its translation is CAISGQGSNYGYTF.

The CDR3 loop reads CASSILLAGENEQFF. The CDR3 region has the DNA TGTGCCAGTAGTATCCTGCTAGCGGGAGAAAATGAGCAGTTCTTC. J is TRBJ2-1 and V is TRBV19; TRBD2 agrees at 10 bases. CDR3 size: 15 residues. J gave up 7 bases and V 3 bases, and 6 bases lay outside the gene matches. Per the germline V gene, CDR1 is LNHDA and CDR2 is SQIVND (reference sequence). The full variable domain, in which reference TRBV19 and TRBJ2-1 provide the parts outside the CDR3, is DGGITQSPKYLFRKEGQNVTLSCEQNLNHDAMYWYRQDPGQGLRLIYYSQIVNDFQKGDIAEGYSVSREKKESFPLTVTSAQKNPTAFYLCASSILLAGENEQFFGPGTRLTVL.

This clone was recorded a few times. This rearrangement joins TRBV2 to TRBJ2-3; 14 bases are a match to TRBD2. V gave up 7 bases and J gave up 6 bases; unmatched junction bases: 9. The CDR3 is 16 amino acids. The germline V gene encodes CDR1 SNHLY and CDR2 FYNNEI. The CDR3 is CASKATSGGASDTQYF. CDR3 DNA sequence: TGTGCCAGCAAAGCGACTAGCGGGGGGGCTTCGGATACGCAGTATTTT.

This clone came up a few times. The chain uses TRBV2 and TRBJ1-3; perhaps TRBD1 as D (5 bases). The germline V gene has CDR1 SNHLY and CDR2 FYNNEI. The CDR3 runs to 12 residues. Trimming shortened V by 8 bases and J by 4 bases, and 9 bases separated the two germline ends. CDR3 in amino acids: CASRPGGNTIYF. CDR3 coding DNA: TGTGCCAGCCGGCCAGGGGGAAACACCATATATTTT.

The chain joins TRBV6-5 to TRBJ2-6; a possible D gene is TRBD2 (6 bases). This CDR3 comprises 15 residues. In germline, CDR1 is MNHEY, CDR2 SVGAGI. Between the trimmed V and J ends, which lost 5 bases and 1 base, there was a span of 9 bases. CDR3 sequence (DNA): TGTGCCAGCAGTACGAGCGGGTCTGGGGCCAACGTCCTGACTTTC. This gives the protein CASSTSGSGANVLTF.